This TCR beta chain was recovered during a study of blood T cell repertoires in COVID-19 (dated by TCRdb to 2020 to 2021). As for the study more broadly: The collaborator samples originated in the United States, Italy and Spain and spanned the acute and convalescent phases of COVID-19. The material from the prospective study consisted of cDNA or gDNA derived from T cells, B-cell-depleted T cells, or PBMCs. HLA class I and class II types, where available, came from metadata supplied by the sample provider rather than from assay-based typing. Deeply sampled blood TCRbeta repertoires from subjects exposed to, actively infected with, or recovered from COVID-19 were included in the dataset. A de-identified subject ID, COVID-19 status, age in years and sex were almost always included in the sample metadata. The repertoires were made available in a free public database intended to serve as a resource for research on the immune response to SARS-CoV-2. Samples came from the ongoing ImmuneRACE study (first 160 participants) plus 1,254 subjects from 6 global collaborators.

Study-wide conclusions, independent of this receptor: The amount of clinical and demographic metadata varied by source and participant and was provided uncurated.

Concerning this clone itself: The antigen it recognizes is unknown. One base away there is no much larger clone; base qualities are not given.

The immunoSEQ Assay, a bias-controlled multiplex PCR, was used to amplify TCRbeta CDR3 regions from genomic DNA. For the original study's pipeline: Within the assay, amplification of reference gene primers was used to estimate how many nucleated cells each sample contained. To quantify the absolute abundance of each unique TCRbeta CDR3 rearrangement, sequence reads were collapsed and filtered. For each sample, productive Simpson clonality was calculated as the square root of Simpson's diversity index over productive rearrangements. Drawn from immuneACCESS, this table holds only the in-frame rearrangements with V and J called that TCRdb kept. Clones are partly lost; checked studies trace under half to an unresolved V gene and leave the rest unexplained. V and J calls and clone size come straight from that table; D and trimming were deduced from the DNA. The table for this sample lists about 160,000 clones; around 85% of them were counted only once. The ten largest clones take up 6.9% of the sample.

One collaborating source in Seattle enrolled patients during active infection and followed them longitudinally through the course of disease. Collaborating institutions collected whole blood in K2EDTA tubes following their own protocols. For TCRbeta analysis, collaborator samples were shipped as frozen whole blood, as isolated PBMCs, or as DNA extracted from either sample type. Material for sequencing was peripheral blood. The receptor's source is a man aged 80 or over with COVID-19, enrolled during active disease.

The CDR3 protein sequence reads: CSVPGQGRYEQYF. The DNA sequence is as follows: TGCAGCGTCCCTGGACAGGGGAGGTACGAGCAGTACTTC. Recombination linked TRBV29-1 to TRBJ2-7; the junction holds 9 bases that match TRBD1. As encoded in the germline V gene, CDR1 is SQVTM while CDR2 is ANQGSEA. From V the trimming removes 6 bases and from J it removes 4 bases, while the gene matches leave 7 bases of the junction unaccounted for. Reading from cysteine to phenylalanine, the CDR3 counts 13 amino acids. The only DNA kept is the CDR3, 39 bases in frame from the first base.